The 24 T cell receptor beta chains below all came from one sample that was sequenced in a study of human T cells and chemical hapten exposure listed by TCRdb under 2021. The library came from RACE. The instrument was a NextSeq 500. TCRdb reanalyzed the raw reads on its own, using fastp at Q25 for trimming and MiXCR for clone calling, and kept in-frame beta chains. Entries that share a CDR3 protein sequence are merged under the most common genes and DNA. Within this sample are under 450,000 distinct CDR3 sequences, with 4% to 5.5% of them counted one time only. Clones ranked in the top ten supply around 2.3% of the sample. Interpreted using the paper, the time point label stands for: patch test 1, 2 weeks after DPC sensitization. The treatment or condition label for this specimen denotes: therapeutic diphenylcyclopropenone sensitization with weekly scalp DPC. The sequencing here drew on whole blood, taken in connection with sensitization to the hapten diphenylcyclopropenone (DPC). Receptor source: a woman aged 45-65 years with alopecia areata. Some clones in this sample may be carry-over from other donors' samples.

This clonotype was seen at least ten times. DNA for the CDR3: TGTGCCAGCAGTCCAACTGAGAACACTGAAGCTTTCTTT. Protein sequence: CASSPTENTEAFF. The chain links TRBV27 to TRBJ1-1; D gene ambiguous. V dropped 5 bases and J dropped 1 base, with 8 bases sitting between them. The germline V gene has CDR1 MNHEY and CDR2 SMNVEV (reference sequence). The CDR3 totals 13 residues.

This clonotype was counted at least ten times. V and J are TRBV4-3 and TRBJ1-1; the D is unclear. The ends were cut back, 0 bases at V and 4 bases at J, with 12 bases in the middle. CDR3 length equals 15 residues. In germline, CDR1 is LGHNA, CDR2 YSLEER. In nucleotides, the CDR3 is TGCGCCAGCAGCCAAGAAGAGGGCCTGGGCACTGAAGCTTTCTTT. Its translation is CASSQEEGLGTEAFF.

This clonotype was seen at least ten times. This rearrangement joins TRBV29-1 to TRBJ2-3; D gene ambiguous. V lost 6 bases to trimming and J lost 2 bases, with 9 bases between them. Germline CDR1 SQVTM, CDR2 ANQGSEA. CDR3 length equals 12 residues. CDR3 DNA sequence: TGCAGCGTCAGGTCAAACACAGATACGCAGTATTTT. Protein: CSVRSNTDTQYF.

This clonotype was observed a handful of times. This chain uses TRBV29-1 with TRBJ2-7; D could derive from TRBD1 or TRBD2 (5 bases each). Trimming removed 2 bases from V and 9 bases from J, with 14 bases in between. Germline-derived CDR1 and CDR2 are SQVTM and ANQGSEA. CDR3 length: 12 residues. Written as DNA, the CDR3 is TGCAGCGTTGAAACGTACCGGGGACCGCAGTACTTC. Its translation: CSVETYRGPQYF.

This clonotype was observed many times. This chain joins TRBV7-9 and TRBJ1-1, with D possibly being TRBD1 (5 bases). The CDR3 sequence is 13 residues long. From germline, CDR1 is SEHNR and CDR2 FQNEAQ (reference sequence). The V and J ends lost 3 bases and 8 bases respectively, with 13 bases between them. CDR3 amino acids: CASSFMGPQEAFF. CDR3 DNA: TGTGCCAGCAGCTTCATGGGACCCCAAGAAGCTTTCTTT.

The genes are TRBV6-2 or TRBV6-3 and TRBJ2-3, with D perhaps TRBD1 or TRBD2 (5 bases each). V dropped 6 bases and J dropped 8 bases, with 6 bases sitting between them. CDR1 is MNHEY, CDR2 SVGEGT, per germline. The CDR3 consists of 10 residues. The CDR3 protein is CASRGTTQYF. The CDR3 DNA is TGTGCCAGCAGGGGGACTACGCAGTATTTT.

Comments on this clonotype: This may come from a read error, since a much larger clone is one base off. The rearrangement links TRBV29-1 to TRBJ1-1; D call uncertain. V was pared by 4 bases and J by 6 bases, with 15 bases between. The CDR3 is made up of 13 amino acids. In germline, CDR1 is SQVTM, CDR2 ANQGSEA. The CDR3 is CSVGRTDNSEAFF. In DNA form, the CDR3 reads TGCAGCGTTGGAAGGACCGACAACTCTGAAGCTTTCTTT.

This clonotype has ten or more counts. This chain joins TRBV30 and TRBJ1-2; no firm D call. V gave up 3 bases and J gave up 4 bases, with 9 bases separating them. The CDR3 covers 12 residues. Per germline, CDR1 GTSNPN and CDR2 SVGIG (reference sequence). The DNA for the CDR3 is TGTGCCTGGAGGTCTCCGGCCTATGGCTACACCTTC. Translated: CAWRSPAYGYTF.

This sequence joins TRBV6-2 or TRBV6-3 and TRBJ1-1; D possibly corresponds to TRBD1 (6 bases). V was trimmed by 6 bases and J by 6 bases, leaving 23 bases between them. CDR1 MNHEY and CDR2 SVGEGT come from the germline V gene. CDR3 length: 16 residues. CDR3 region: CASSPRGTGIEPEAFF. DNA for the CDR3: TGTGCCAGCAGCCCTAGGGGGACGGGAATTGAACCTGAAGCTTTCTTT.

The chain uses TRBV12-3 or TRBV12-4 and TRBJ2-1; D is perhaps TRBD1 (5 bases). V gave up 2 bases and J gave up 6 bases, with 20 bases separating them. The length of the CDR3 is 17 residues. The CDR3 region is CASSLRIPRTWSNEQFF. CDR3 DNA sequence: TGTGCCAGCAGTTTACGGATTCCCAGGACATGGAGCAATGAGCAGTTCTTC.

This clonotype was seen repeatedly, ten times or more. This chain uses TRBV6-2 or TRBV6-3 with TRBJ1-2; TRBD1 might be the D (6 bases). Germline loops: CDR1 MNHEY, CDR2 SVGEGT. V gave up 0 bases and J gave up 4 bases, with 12 bases separating them. This CDR3 comprises 15 residues. The CDR3 DNA reads TGTGCCAGCAGTTACTCGAAACAGGGTTCCTATGGCTACACCTTC. The encoded protein is CASSYSKQGSYGYTF.

Ten or more counts support this clonotype. This CDR3 reads CASSYVGTGGPEAFF. DNA for the CDR3: TGTGCCAGCAGTTACGTCGGGACAGGGGGCCCTGAAGCTTTCTTT. The V gene is TRBV6-2 or TRBV6-3, the J gene TRBJ1-1; TRBD1 matches 12 bases. CDR1 MNHEY and CDR2 SVGEGT come from the germline V gene. V gave up 2 bases and J gave up 6 bases; unmatched junction bases: 4. The length of the CDR3 is 15 residues.

The rearrangement uses TRBV7-9 and TRBJ2-1; D remains unclear. This CDR3 contains 14 residues. Trimming cost V 10 bases and J 4 bases, with 17 bases left between them. Germline assignment: CDR1 SEHNR and CDR2 FQNEAQ (reference sequence). CDR3 in amino acids: CATFRQSPYNEQFF. CDR3 sequence (DNA): TGTGCCACCTTCCGCCAGTCTCCTTACAATGAGCAGTTCTTC. Drawing the rest from reference TRBV7-9 and TRBJ2-1, the complete variable domain is DTGVSQNPRHKITKRGQNVTFRCDPISEHNRLYWYRQTLGQGPEFLTYFQNEAQLEKSRLLSDRFSAERPKGSFSTLEIQRTEQGDSAMYLCATFRQSPYNEQFFGPGTRLTVL.

The CDR3 region has the DNA TGTGCCAGCAGCGAAGGGACAGGGAGCAATCAGCCCCAGCATTTT. Protein: CASSEGTGSNQPQHF. This chain uses TRBV5-5 with TRBJ1-5; 9 bases agree with TRBD1. This CDR3 has 15 amino acids. V lost 4 bases and J lost 1; bases outside the gene matches: 3. Germline V CDR1 and CDR2: SGHKS, YYEKEE (reference sequence).

The V call is TRBV7-6, the J call TRBJ2-3; TRBD2 might be the D (6 bases). With 4 bases removed from V and 6 bases from J, the gap between germline ends came to 17 bases. The length of the CDR3 is 15 residues. From germline, CDR1 is SGHVS and CDR2 FNYEAQ. The CDR3: CASSWRGRLNDTQYF. The CDR3 DNA follows: TGTGCCAGCAGCTGGCGGGGTCGCCTAAATGATACGCAGTATTTT. Drawing the rest from reference TRBV7-6 and TRBJ2-3, the complete variable domain is GAGVSQSPRYKVTKRGQDVALRCDPISGHVSLYWYRQALGQGPEFLTYFNYEAQQDKSGLPNDRFSAERPEGSISTLTIQRTEQRDSAMYRCASSWRGRLNDTQYFGPGTRLTVL.

This clonotype was recorded many times. The chain combines TRBV28 with TRBJ2-5; D possibly corresponds to TRBD1 (6 bases). This CDR3 region has 12 residues. Trimming took 6 bases from V and 3 from J, leaving 8 bases between them. Germline V gene lookup returns CDR1 MDHEN and CDR2 SYDVKM. CDR3 amino acids: CASRGAEETQYF. CDR3 DNA sequence: TGTGCCAGCAGGGGGGCCGAAGAGACCCAGTACTTC.

This clonotype occurred many times. The V call is TRBV7-9, the J call TRBJ1-4; D perhaps matches TRBD1 (5 bases). Trimming took off 4 bases at V and 7 bases at J, with 19 bases between the two ends. The CDR3 sequence is 16 residues long. Germline lookup yields CDR1 SEHNR and CDR2 FQNEAQ (reference sequence). Here the CDR3 reads CASSSPTGGGFEKLFF. In nucleotides, the CDR3 is TGTGCCAGCAGCTCCCCCACGGGGGGAGGGTTTGAAAAACTGTTTTTT.

This clonotype was seen repeatedly, ten times or more. The rearrangement uses TRBV6-2 or TRBV6-3 and TRBJ2-7; TRBD2 aligns across 7 bases. CDR3 length: 15 residues. V lost 2 bases, J lost 3 bases, and 7 bases stayed unmatched. Germline values: CDR1 MNHEY, CDR2 SVGEGT. CDR3 sequence (DNA): TGTGCCAGCAGTTACCGGGCGGGGGAGGACTACGAGCAGTACTTC. Its protein is CASSYRAGEDYEQYF.

This clonotype has more than one count but fewer than ten. This chain links TRBV4-1 with TRBJ1-1, with TRBD1 matching over 8 bases. With V trimmed by 2 bases and J by 4 bases, 6 bases remained unmatched. CDR1 and CDR2 from the germline V gene are MGHRA and YSYEKL. The CDR3 contains 15 residues. The CDR3 coding sequence is TGCGCCAGCAGCCAATCTAAGACAGGGGTCACTGAAGCTTTCTTT. It translates to CASSQSKTGVTEAFF.

This clonotype was seen a handful of times. Mismatch with germline at one junction end may stem from a read error. The chain uses TRBV29-1 and TRBJ1-1, with 7 positions matching TRBD1. CDR1 SQVTM and CDR2 ANQGSEA come from the germline V gene. The CDR3 loop spans 14 amino acids. The DNA for the CDR3 is TGCAGCGTTGAAAGGGGGCGCATGAACGCTGAAGCTTTCTTT. Residues: CSVERGRMNAEAFF.

The chain has TRBV7-9 and TRBJ2-3; D is uncertain. From germline, CDR1 is SEHNR and CDR2 FQNEAQ (reference sequence). CDR3 length equals 17 residues. Trimming removed 1 base at V and 3 bases at J, with 17 bases between. CDR3 sequence: CASSLGPSAPFTDTQYF. The CDR3 region has the DNA TGTGCCAGCAGCTTAGGACCCTCGGCCCCGTTTACAGATACGCAGTATTTT.

This clonotype showed up many times. The J gene is TRBJ2-1, the V gene TRBV6-2 or TRBV6-3; D gene unclear. V gave up 4 bases and J gave up 0 bases, with 13 bases separating them. Germline V CDR1 and CDR2: MNHEY, SVGEGT. The CDR3 contains 16 residues. The CDR3 region is CASSSIYGSSYNEQFF. DNA for the CDR3: TGTGCCAGCAGTTCTATCTACGGCAGCTCCTACAATGAGCAGTTCTTC.

This clonotype was detected ten times or more. An end of the junction does not agree with germline; a read error may underlie this. The V gene is TRBV5-1, the J gene TRBJ1-1; D is ambiguous. The CDR3 contains 14 residues. Germline V gene data show CDR1 as SGHRS and CDR2 as YFSETQ. CDR3 bases: TGTGCCAGCTCACTTGAAGGAGCTAACACTGAAGCTTTCTTT. Translating gives CASSLEGANTEAFF. The full variable domain, with the rest looked up from reference TRBV5-1 and TRBJ1-1, is KAGVTQTPRYLIKTRGQQVTLSCSPISGHRSVSWYQQTPGQGLQFLFEYFSETQRNKGNFPGRFSGRQFSNSRSEMNVSTLELGDSALYLCASSLEGANTEAFFGQGTRLTVV.

In this sample, this clonotype turned up a few times. The chain joins TRBV20-1 to TRBJ2-1; maybe TRBD2 (6 bases). CDR3 size: 14 residues. V lost 5 bases to trimming and J lost 1 base, with 12 bases between them. Germline CDR1 is DFQATT and CDR2 is SNEGSKA (reference sequence). The CDR3 sequence is CSARGGRSYNEQFF. Here the CDR3 DNA reads TGCAGTGCTCGAGGAGGGAGATCCTACAATGAGCAGTTCTTC.